Presented here are 7 T cell receptor beta chains from one specimen sequenced in a study of blood T cell repertoires in COVID-19. The table came from immunoSEQ multiplex PCR; TCRdb's copy has only in-frame clones and leaves some out. The sample has a few hundred thousand clones; 88% are singletons. The sample taken for sequencing was PBMCs or T cells enriched from blood (not recorded which). The source is a woman in her late teens or twenties who had been exposed to COVID-19.

This rearrangement joins TRBV7-3 to TRBJ2-3; D might be TRBD2 (5 bases). The CDR3 has 15 residues. From germline, CDR1 is SGHTA and CDR2 FQGTGA. V was shortened by 0 bases and J by 1 base, with 8 bases between the two germline ends. In DNA, the CDR3 is TGTGCCAGCAGCTTAACGGGAGCGCGCACAGATACGCAGTATTTT. Its protein product is CASSLTGARTDTQYF.

The rearrangement joins TRBV7-9 to TRBJ1-2; tentatively, D is TRBD1 (5 bases). Trimming stripped 2 bases from V and 0 bases from J, with 16 bases between. Germline assignment: CDR1 SEHNR and CDR2 FQNEAQ (reference sequence). CDR3 length: 17 residues. The CDR3 sequence: CASSLKGHALANYGYTF. The CDR3 DNA is TGTGCCAGCAGCTTAAAAGGACATGCTCTTGCTAACTATGGCTACACCTTC.

The chain combines TRBV2 with TRBJ2-2, with 7 bases that match TRBD1. The V gene end was trimmed by 5 bases and the J gene end by 0 bases; junction bases not matched to a gene: 6. The CDR3 spans 16 residues. CDR1 is SNHLY, CDR2 FYNNEI, per germline. The CDR3 DNA is TGTGCCAGCAGTCGTGCCGGGACAGCGAACACCGGGGAGCTGTTTTTT. It is translated as CASSRAGTANTGELFF.

The chain couples TRBV6-2 or TRBV6-3 to TRBJ2-7; D gene uncertain. With 4 bases removed from V and 2 bases from J, the gap between germline ends came to 12 bases. The CDR3 has 14 residues. CDR1 MNHEY and CDR2 SVGEGT come from the germline V gene. In nucleotides, the CDR3 is TGTGCCAGCAGTTCCCCCCGAGACACCTACGAGCAGTACTTC. It encodes CASSSPRDTYEQYF.

V usage is TRBV27 and J usage is TRBJ2-7; tentative D call: TRBD1 (5 bases). CDR1 MNHEY and CDR2 SMNVEV come from the germline V gene (reference sequence). Trimming took 5 bases from V and 9 from J, leaving 20 bases between them. This CDR3 has 14 amino acids. CDR3 protein: CASSPQEILRAQYF. As DNA, the CDR3 is TGTGCCAGCAGTCCACAGGAAATACTACGAGCGCAGTACTTC.

This clone was seen more than once but under ten times. The chain couples TRBV6-5 to TRBJ1-5; 7 bases are a match to TRBD1. V was clipped by 6 bases and J by 6 bases; unmatched bases: 11. The CDR3 is 15 residues long. Germline loops: CDR1 MNHEY, CDR2 SVGAGI. The CDR3, as DNA: TGTGCCAGCAGACCGACAGGGCAACAGGGTCAGCCCCAGCATTTT. It is translated as CASRPTGQQGQPQHF.

The chain links TRBV7-2 to TRBJ1-5; D is ambiguous. The V gene's germline CDR1 is SGHTA and CDR2 FQGNSA. The V and J ends lost 1 base and 0 bases respectively, with 4 bases between them. This CDR3 has 14 residues. The CDR3 DNA is TGTGCCAGCAGCTTAGATAATAGCAATCAGCCCCAGCATTTT. Amino acid sequence: CASSLDNSNQPQHF.